Presented here are 29 T cell receptor beta chains from one specimen sequenced in a study of shared clonotypes between healthy human individuals. Only in-frame clones appear in the TCRdb table, and some are missing; sequencing was by immunoSEQ multiplex PCR. The top ten clones hold 0.9% to 1.5% of a sample with 1.5 million to 2.5 million clones, about 95% of them seen once. Positive CCR7 selection of CD45RO-negative cells yielded the naive CD8 cells, and terminally differentiated effector memory CD45RA+ cells were excluded. Sequenced sample: naive CD8+ T cells sorted from blood. These receptors came from a man between 18 and 29 years old in good health.

The V gene is TRBV11-2, the J gene TRBJ2-3; TRBD1 is a possible D gene (5 bases). Per germline, CDR1 SGHAT and CDR2 FQNNGV. The CDR3 has 16 amino acids. Trimming left V 3 bases short and J 4 bases short, with 17 bases between. CDR3 nucleotides: TGTGCCAGCAGCTTGGGTAAAAGGGGCTGGGCAGATACGCAGTATTTT. Amino acid sequence: CASSLGKRGWADTQYF.

This clone has a single count. The chain joins TRBV5-1 to TRBJ1-1; 8 nucleotides align to TRBD1. The CDR3 has 15 residues. J was trimmed by 1 base and V by 4 bases; bases with no gene match: 6. Germline V gives CDR1 SGHRS, CDR2 YFSETQ. Here the CDR3 DNA reads TGCGCCAGCAGCCAATCGGACAGGGCGAACACTGAAGCTTTCTTT. Its translation: CASSQSDRANTEAFF.

In its sample, this clone was seen once. V gene TRBV28 combines with J gene TRBJ1-5; D is perhaps TRBD1 (5 bases). The ends were cut back, 5 bases at V and 5 bases at J, with 19 bases in the middle. Germline V gene data show CDR1 as MDHEN and CDR2 as SYDVKM. This CDR3 spans 16 amino acids. CDR3 region: CASSLQGVWSDQPQHF. CDR3 in DNA: TGTGCCAGCAGTCTCCAGGGAGTCTGGTCTGATCAGCCCCAGCATTTT.

This chain joins TRBV5-6 and TRBJ1-2; 11 nucleotides agree with TRBD1. CDR1 and CDR2 from the germline V gene are SGHDT and YYEEEE. Trimming at V came to 3 bases and at J to 7 bases, leaving 2 bases not matched to a gene. This CDR3 has 13 amino acids. CDR3 residues: CASSSGTGGGYTF. The DNA of the CDR3 is TGTGCCAGCAGCTCCGGGACAGGGGGTGGCTACACCTTC.

CDR3 bases: TGTGCCAGCAGCCTCCTAGCGGGGGACCTCACAGATACGCAGTATTTT. Its protein product is CASSLLAGDLTDTQYF. The gene calls are TRBV2 and TRBJ2-3; TRBD2 agrees at 10 bases. Germline V gives CDR1 SNHLY, CDR2 FYNNEI. After removal of 6 bases from V and 2 bases from J, the junction contained 8 bases not matched to a gene. CDR3 length equals 16 residues.

The chain links TRBV27 to TRBJ2-1, with TRBD2 identical over 14 bases. The CDR3 contains 18 residues. The V segment lost 3 bases and the J segment 3 bases; nucleotides outside the gene matches: 7. Germline V gene lookup returns CDR1 MNHEY and CDR2 SMNVEV (reference sequence). The CDR3 DNA reads TGTGCCAGCAGTTTGTCCTGGACTAGCGGGGGGAGCTACAATGAGCAGTTCTTC. Translating gives CASSLSWTSGGSYNEQFF.

The chain couples TRBV27 to TRBJ1-4; TRBD1 is a possible D gene (6 bases). V was clipped by 6 bases and J by 2 bases, with 10 bases between them. This CDR3 is built from 14 residues. Germline CDR1 MNHEY, CDR2 SMNVEV (reference sequence). The CDR3 coding sequence is TGTGCCAGCAGCACAGGGATTACTAATGAAAAACTGTTTTTT. It yields the protein CASSTGITNEKLFF.

The chain uses TRBV7-3 and TRBJ2-1; no clear D. The length of the CDR3 is 15 residues. Trimming shortened V by 5 bases and J by 0 bases, and 11 bases separated the two germline ends. Germline loops: CDR1 SGHTA, CDR2 FQGTGA. CDR3 sequence: CASSLQLSSYNEQFF. The CDR3 DNA sequence: TGTGCCAGCAGCCTACAGTTGAGCTCCTACAATGAGCAGTTCTTC.

This sequence joins TRBV15 and TRBJ1-2, with 7 bases fitting TRBD1. The CDR3 has 13 residues. Per germline, CDR1 LNHNV and CDR2 YYDKDF (reference sequence). The V gene end was trimmed by 5 bases and the J gene end by 6 bases; junction bases not matched to a gene: 6. The CDR3 spells CATSPTGVDGYTF. The CDR3 bases are TGTGCCACCAGCCCTACAGGGGTTGATGGCTACACCTTC.

The chain combines TRBV5-6 with TRBJ1-1; D unresolved. This CDR3 spans 15 amino acids. Germline CDR1 is SGHDT and CDR2 is YYEEEE. The V and J ends lost 4 bases and 1 base respectively, with 14 bases between them. CDR3 nucleotide sequence: TGTGCCAGCAGCCCCGCCCAGGCTCCGAACACTGAAGCTTTCTTT. Protein product: CASSPAQAPNTEAFF.

This chain connects TRBV13 to TRBJ1-1; D not resolved. V lost 2 bases, J lost 1 base, and 8 bases lay in between. Germline V gene sequence: CDR1 PRHDT, CDR2 FYEKMQ (reference sequence). The length of the CDR3 is 14 residues. DNA of the CDR3: TGTGCCAGCAGCTTAAACGGGGAGAACACTGAAGCTTTCTTT. Translation gives CASSLNGENTEAFF.

This clone has only one observation. V gene TRBV5-8 combines with J gene TRBJ1-5; D is possibly TRBD1 (5 bases). Germline V gene data show CDR1 as SGHTS and CDR2 as YDEGEE. The CDR3 has 15 amino acids. V shed 0 bases and J shed 6 bases, with 13 bases lying between them. In DNA form, the CDR3 reads TGTGCCAGCAGCTTGGGCAGGGAATTAATTCAGCCCCAGCATTTT. Its protein product is CASSLGRELIQPQHF.

V and J are TRBV10-3 and TRBJ1-1, with 7 bases that match TRBD1. The junction had 5 bases not matched to a gene; V was cut back by 3 bases and J by 1 base. The germline V gene has CDR1 ENHRY and CDR2 SYGVKD. The CDR3 is 15 residues long. The CDR3 DNA sequence: TGTGCCATCAGTGACCCGAACAGGGGGAACACTGAAGCTTTCTTT. It codes for CAISDPNRGNTEAFF.

V and J are TRBV27 and TRBJ2-1, with a tentative D call TRBD2 (7 bases). Germline V gives CDR1 MNHEY, CDR2 SMNVEV (reference sequence). Trimming shortened V by 5 bases and J by 5 bases, and 19 bases separated the two germline ends. The CDR3 covers 16 residues. The CDR3 sequence: CASSPRPGGRNNEQFF. DNA for the CDR3: TGTGCCAGCAGTCCACGCCCCGGGGGGCGGAACAATGAGCAGTTCTTC.

This sequence joins TRBV6-5 and TRBJ2-7, with 8 bases that match TRBD1. The CDR3 loop spans 14 amino acids. J gave up 0 bases and V 8 bases, and 6 bases lay outside the gene matches. Looked up from germline, CDR1 is MNHEY and CDR2 is SVGAGI. The CDR3 DNA reads TGTGCCAGCGCGGGACAGGCCAGCTCCTACGAGCAGTACTTC. Translated, it gives CASAGQASSYEQYF.

This sequence joins TRBV27 and TRBJ2-1; no clear D gene. V lost 5 bases to trimming and J lost 5 bases, with 7 bases between them. The CDR3 totals 12 residues. CDR1 and CDR2 (germline): MNHEY, SMNVEV (reference sequence). The CDR3 loop is CASSTLDNEQFF. DNA for the CDR3: TGTGCCAGCAGTACGTTAGACAATGAGCAGTTCTTC.

V usage is TRBV9 and J usage is TRBJ2-7; D may be TRBD1 (7 bases). Between the trimmed V and J ends, which lost 7 bases and 2 bases, there was a span of 16 bases. The CDR3 loop spans 14 amino acids. Germline CDR1 SGDLS, CDR2 YYNGEE. CDR3 DNA: TGTGCCAGCTCCCAGGGGGGCAGTACCTACGAGCAGTACTTC. Translation: CASSQGGSTYEQYF.

The V and J genes are TRBV6-5 and TRBJ2-1; 8 bases fit TRBD2. The ends lost 6 bases at V and 0 bases at J; junction bases unmatched: 4. Per the germline V gene, CDR1 is MNHEY and CDR2 is SVGAGI. This CDR3 region has 15 residues. The CDR3 DNA is TGTGCCAGCAGGATAGCGGGGAACTCCTACAATGAGCAGTTCTTC. Its protein is CASRIAGNSYNEQFF.

The genes are TRBV5-1 and TRBJ2-7; D is undetermined. CDR3 length: 14 amino acids. In germline, CDR1 is SGHRS, CDR2 YFSETQ. Trimming took 0 bases from V and 3 from J, leaving 10 bases between them. As DNA, the CDR3 is TGCGCCAGCAGCTTGGCCCCAGCGAACTACGAGCAGTACTTC. Protein sequence: CASSLAPANYEQYF.

For the CDR3, the DNA is TGTGCCAGCAGCTTGAGGCTTGGAGATACGCAGTATTTT. The encoded protein is CASSLRLGDTQYF. The gene calls are TRBV5-4 and TRBJ2-3; D is ambiguous. V was cut by 1 base and J by 5 bases, with 8 bases left in between. CDR1 is SGHNT and CDR2 is YYREEE in the germline V gene (reference sequence). This CDR3 spans 13 amino acids.

Note on this clone: With a much larger clone just one base away, this may be a read error. This sample includes further DNA sequences coding for the same CDR3. The chain employs TRBV6-5 and TRBJ2-2; D remains unclear. The CDR3 totals 12 residues. V was pared by 6 bases and J by 2 bases, with 4 bases between. CDR1 and CDR2 (germline): MNHEY, SVGAGI. The CDR3 sequence: CASSPNTGELFF. In DNA, the CDR3 is TGTGCCAGCAGCCCAAACACCGGGGAGCTGTTTTTT.

This clone appeared a single time. The V call is TRBV28, the J call TRBJ1-4, with D perhaps matching TRBD1 (5 bases). This CDR3 region has 15 residues. Germline V lookup: CDR1 MDHEN, CDR2 SYDVKM. Trimming left V 2 bases short and J 3 bases short, with 10 bases between. This CDR3 reads CASSLARAANEKLFF. The CDR3 coding sequence is TGTGCCAGCAGTTTAGCCAGGGCCGCTAATGAAAAACTGTTTTTT.

The chain recombines TRBV7-2 with TRBJ2-7; D perhaps matches TRBD2 (6 bases). The CDR3 length is 13 residues. Trimming cost V 0 bases and J 5 bases, with 8 bases left between them. Germline assignment: CDR1 SGHTA and CDR2 FQGNSA. DNA for the CDR3: TGTGCCAGCAGCTTAGCTACTAGCAACGAGCAGTACTTC. This translates into CASSLATSNEQYF.

Of note for this clone: Other nucleotide sequences from this sample produce the same CDR3. The chain is built from TRBV30 and TRBJ2-3; D gene ambiguous. CDR1 is GTSNPN and CDR2 is SVGIG in the germline V gene (reference sequence). This CDR3 is built from 14 residues. Deletions cut 0 bases from V and 0 bases from J, with 7 bases between. The CDR3 DNA sequence: TGTGCCTGGAGTGTACTTACAAGCACAGATACGCAGTATTTT. This encodes CAWSVLTSTDTQYF.

The rearrangement uses TRBV5-6 and TRBJ2-7, with TRBD1 matching over 7 bases. CDR3 length equals 14 residues. V dropped 1 base and J dropped 3; count of bases not matched to a gene: 4. Per the germline V gene, CDR1 is SGHDT and CDR2 is YYEEEE. The CDR3 DNA sequence: TGTGCCAGCAGCTTGCCCGGGACAGACTACGAGCAGTACTTC. Protein product: CASSLPGTDYEQYF.

The chain uses TRBV7-9 and TRBJ2-1; tentatively, D is TRBD2 (5 bases). The CDR3 length is 16 residues. V was pared by 5 bases and J by 0 bases, with 14 bases between. Germline V lookup: CDR1 SEHNR, CDR2 FQNEAQ (reference sequence). The CDR3: CASSAPLAPSYNEQFF. In DNA, the CDR3 is TGTGCCAGCAGCGCCCCGCTAGCACCCTCCTACAATGAGCAGTTCTTC.

This chain joins TRBV2 and TRBJ2-5; D is unclear. The germline V gene has CDR1 SNHLY and CDR2 FYNNEI. The CDR3 is 15 residues long. Trimming left V 3 bases short and J 0 bases short, with 11 bases between. This chain's CDR3 is CASSDVGTYQETQYF. For the CDR3, the DNA is TGTGCCAGCAGTGACGTGGGAACGTACCAAGAGACCCAGTACTTC. The entire variable domain, with the rest obtained from reference TRBV2 and TRBJ2-5, is as follows: EPEVTQTPSHQVTQMGQEVILRCVPISNHLYFYWYRQILGQKVEFLVSFYNNEISEKSEIFDDQFSVERPDGSNFTLKIRSTKLEDSAMYFCASSDVGTYQETQYFGPGTRLLVL.

This sequence joins TRBV27 and TRBJ1-1; D call uncertain. With 5 bases removed from V and 0 bases from J, the gap between germline ends came to 16 bases. In germline, CDR1 is MNHEY, CDR2 SMNVEV (reference sequence). The CDR3 is made up of 16 amino acids. The CDR3 DNA sequence: TGTGCCAGCAGTCCCTCCATACTATCTTTGAACACTGAAGCTTTCTTT. Residues: CASSPSILSLNTEAFF.

The CDR3 DNA sequence: TGTGCCAGCAGCCTTAGGGCCAACCCCTACAATGAGCAGTTCTTC. It encodes CASSLRANPYNEQFF. V usage is TRBV5-6 and J usage is TRBJ2-1, with unresolved D. V was clipped by 4 bases and J by 2 bases, with 13 bases between them. Germline-derived CDR1 and CDR2 are SGHDT and YYEEEE. This CDR3 is 15 amino acids long. The variable domain in full, completed from reference TRBV5-6 and TRBJ2-1, reads DAGVTQSPTHLIKTRGQQVTLRCSPKSGHDTVSWYQQALGQGPQFIFQYYEEEERQRGNFPDRFSGHQFPNYSSELNVNALLLGDSALYLCASSLRANPYNEQFFGPGTRLTVL.